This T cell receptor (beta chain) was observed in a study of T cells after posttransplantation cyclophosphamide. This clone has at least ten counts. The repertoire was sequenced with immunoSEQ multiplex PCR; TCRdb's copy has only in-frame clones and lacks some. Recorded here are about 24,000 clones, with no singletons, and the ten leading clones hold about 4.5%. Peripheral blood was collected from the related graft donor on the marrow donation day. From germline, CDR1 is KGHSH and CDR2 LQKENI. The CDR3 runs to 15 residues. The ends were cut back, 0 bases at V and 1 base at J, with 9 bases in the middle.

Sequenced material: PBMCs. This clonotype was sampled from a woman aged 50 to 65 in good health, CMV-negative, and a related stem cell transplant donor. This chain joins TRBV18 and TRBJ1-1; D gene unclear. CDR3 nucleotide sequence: TGTGCCAGCTCACCACCGTCAATCCAGAACACTGAAGCTTTCTTT. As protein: CASSPPSIQNTEAFF.